The entry below describes one TCR beta chain. This table comes from immunoSEQ multiplex PCR, and its TCRdb copy is limited to in-frame clones, with some not included. Of 350,000 to 400,000 clones in the sample, 80% to 90% were seen once. V was clipped by 5 bases and J by 1 base, with 12 bases between them. This CDR3 region has 14 residues. Germline CDR1 reads SGHRS; CDR2 reads YFSETQ. This sample was taken from a study of blood T cell repertoires in COVID-19. The age range of participants was about 18 to 95 years, with residence in fewer than 25 US areas. Clinical history as reported by participants underpinned cohort assignment.

This receptor was taken from a man between 18 and 35 years old who had recovered from COVID-19. The V call is TRBV5-1, the J call TRBJ1-1; possibly TRBD1 for D (6 bases). Sequences were obtained from PBMCs or T cells enriched from blood (not recorded which). The CDR3 region is CASRKGGWNTEAFF. Here the CDR3 DNA reads TGCGCCAGCAGAAAGGGGGGGTGGAACACTGAAGCTTTCTTT.